This TCR beta chain was identified during a study of post-analysis software for immune sequencing data (dated by TCRdb to the mid-2010s). Regarding the study in general: Recorded disease courses included relapsing-remitting, secondary progressive and progressive-relapsing multiple sclerosis, with some patients lacking subtype annotation. Patient repertoires were compared against 11 previously published healthy control repertoires from donors aged about 6 to 26 years. A subset of samples was prepared in parallel using single-end sample barcoding, then pooled and co-amplified after Illumina adapter ligation.

TCR beta repertoires were profiled from peripheral blood of more than ten young patients with multiple sclerosis to demonstrate the VDJtools post-analysis software. The patients with multiple sclerosis were children and adolescents between 6 and 15 years of age. Results and caveats for the whole study, not just this receptor: Patients showed significantly higher frequencies than controls for about five TRBV segments, among them TRBV5-6, TRBV5-1 and TRBV20-1. Direct clustering with F measure showed strong co-clustering of samples prepared in the same batch, prompting a batch-effect correction. The control group was slightly older than the multiple sclerosis patient group. Compared with controls, multiple sclerosis patients had significantly lower normalized Chao1 diversity, a finding suggesting substantial peripheral T-cell clonal expansion.

The library was made by PCR. Instrument used: Illumina HiSeq 2500. To reduce PCR and sequencing biases, unique molecular identifiers were incorporated into the TCR beta cDNA libraries. Every 1 to 10 million input T cells yielded approximately 500,000 cDNA molecules, meaning each molecule approximated one T cell. The patient libraries were prepared and sequenced using the same protocol as the earlier healthy control dataset. Samples belonging to the same batch were prepared together, multiplexed and sequenced on a shared HiSeq lane. For the original study's pipeline: Raw barcoded reads were processed with MIGEC, discarding single-read molecular identifier groups before consensus assembly and CDR3 extraction. VDJtools was used for post-analysis of the clonotype tables, with diversity normalized by down-sampling every dataset to the smallest sample size. To correct batch-related cross-sample contamination, repertoire overlap clustering matched CDR3 amino acid sequences but not nucleotide sequences. The public reads were reanalyzed by TCRdb: fastp trimming at Q25, MiXCR alignment, in-frame beta chains only. Rows with one shared CDR3 protein collapse into an entry with the most common genes and DNA. The V and J calls and clone size are TCRdb's, not the authors'. Recorded for this sample are about 540,000 distinct CDR3 sequences; under 40% of them occurred a single time. The ten largest clones capture around 6% of the sample.

CDR1 and CDR2, looked up from the germline V gene, are SQVTM and ANQGSEA. There are 15 amino acids in the CDR3, from cysteine to phenylalanine inclusive. Only the CDR3 region is kept as DNA, spanning 45 bases read in frame from base 1. Comment on this clonotype: Its antigen is currently not known. No base quality values were provided; no much bigger clone lies one nucleotide off.

The chain couples TRBV29-1 to TRBJ2-1; the D gene is possibly TRBD1 or TRBD2, each agreeing over 6 bases. The DNA end lines up better with TRBJ2-7; the J call may be wrong. The sequence derives from a girl under 18 with multiple sclerosis. Sequencing used blood. The DNA reads as follows: TGCAGCGTTAATCGGGGGCCTAGCTCCTACAATGAGCAGTACTTC. The translation is CSVNRGPSSYNEQYF.